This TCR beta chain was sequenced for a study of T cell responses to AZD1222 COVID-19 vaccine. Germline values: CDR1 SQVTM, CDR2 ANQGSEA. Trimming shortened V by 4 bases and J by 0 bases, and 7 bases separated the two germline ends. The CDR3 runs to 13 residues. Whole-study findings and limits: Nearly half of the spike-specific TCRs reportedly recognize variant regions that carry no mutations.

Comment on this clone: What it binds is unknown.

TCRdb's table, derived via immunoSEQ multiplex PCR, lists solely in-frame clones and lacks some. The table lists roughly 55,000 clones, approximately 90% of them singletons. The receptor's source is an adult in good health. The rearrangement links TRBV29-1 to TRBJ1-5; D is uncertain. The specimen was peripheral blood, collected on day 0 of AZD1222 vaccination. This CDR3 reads CSVAADSNQPQHF. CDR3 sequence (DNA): TGCAGCGTTGCCGCAGATAGCAATCAGCCCCAGCATTTT.